The 20 T cell receptor beta chains given below trace back to one sample, sequenced in a study of blood T cell repertoires in COVID-19. Clones were read by immunoSEQ multiplex PCR, and TCRdb kept only the in-frame ones, dropping some. Counted here are some 200,000 clones, 80% to 85% occurring once; the ten biggest clones make up more than 9%. The sample consisted of peripheral blood. The receptors stem from a woman older than 75 with COVID-19, enrolled during active disease.

In nucleotides, the CDR3 is TGTGCCAGCGGGGCAGTCCAAGAGACCCAGTACTTC. This encodes CASGAVQETQYF. The chain has TRBV6-5 and TRBJ2-5; perhaps TRBD1 as D (5 bases). Trimming left V 8 bases short and J 1 base short, with 8 bases between. Per germline, CDR1 MNHEY and CDR2 SVGAGI. The length of the CDR3 is 12 residues.

The J gene is TRBJ1-6, the V gene TRBV7-9, with 11 bases identical to TRBD1. Trimming at V came to 6 bases and at J to 8 bases, leaving 3 bases not matched to a gene. The CDR3 loop spans 14 amino acids. The germline CDR1 and CDR2 sequences are SEHNR and FQNEAQ (reference sequence). The CDR3 region is CASRRDRGDSPLHF. The CDR3, as DNA: TGTGCCAGCAGGAGGGACAGGGGGGATTCACCCCTCCACTTT. Together with reference TRBV7-9 and TRBJ1-6, the CDR3 gives the full variable domain: DTGVSQNPRHKITKRGQNVTFRCDPISEHNRLYWYRQTLGQGPEFLTYFQNEAQLEKSRLLSDRFSAERPKGSFSTLEIQRTEQGDSAMYLCASRRDRGDSPLHFGNGTRLTVT.

With regard to this clone: The identical CDR3 is also encoded by other nucleotide sequences in the sample. V gene TRBV19 combines with J gene TRBJ2-2; 9 bases fit TRBD1. CDR3 length: 16 residues. The germline gives CDR1 LNHDA, CDR2 SQIVND (reference sequence). Trimming removed 5 bases from V and 0 bases from J; junction bases left unmatched: 4. The CDR3 region is CASSPGTGSNTGELFF. In DNA form, the CDR3 reads TGTGCCAGTAGTCCTGGGACAGGGTCGAACACCGGGGAGCTGTTTTTT.

The V call is TRBV28, the J call TRBJ2-1; the D gene is possibly TRBD2 (6 bases). V was pared by 5 bases and J by 7 bases, with 12 bases between. The CDR3 covers 13 residues. Per the germline V gene, CDR1 is MDHEN and CDR2 is SYDVKM. The CDR3 sequence: CASSGTLPNEQFF. CDR3 nucleotide sequence: TGTGCCAGCAGTGGGACTTTACCTAATGAGCAGTTCTTC.

The rearrangement joins TRBV6-2 or TRBV6-3 to TRBJ1-2; D gene ambiguous. V dropped 6 bases and J dropped 4 bases, with 24 bases sitting between them. The CDR3 consists of 17 residues. Per the germline V gene, CDR1 is MNHEY and CDR2 is SVGEGT. The CDR3 nucleotides are TGTGCCAGCAGCCCCACTAGCCGACCTTCACAGATCTATGGCTACACCTTC. It codes for CASSPTSRPSQIYGYTF.

The CDR3 spells CATSVPGQGIYEQYF. The CDR3 DNA is TGTGCCACCTCCGTCCCGGGACAGGGGATCTACGAGCAGTACTTC. The rearrangement joins TRBV19 to TRBJ2-7; 10 nucleotides line up with TRBD1. The V and J ends lost 10 bases and 3 bases, in that order; junction bases with no gene match: 12. This CDR3 has 15 residues. Germline V gene sequence: CDR1 LNHDA, CDR2 SQIVND (reference sequence).

The chain couples TRBV6-6 to TRBJ1-5; no definite D call. The CDR3 sequence is 15 residues long. Trimming shortened V by 6 bases and J by 7 bases, and 19 bases separated the two germline ends. Germline CDR1 is MNHNY and CDR2 is SVGAGI (reference sequence). The CDR3 loop reads CASSILGREEQPQHF. The CDR3 DNA sequence: TGTGCCAGCAGCATCCTCGGACGGGAGGAGCAGCCCCAGCATTTT.

The chain combines TRBV19 with TRBJ1-1; D is possibly TRBD1 (5 bases). Germline CDR1 reads LNHDA; CDR2 reads SQIVND (reference sequence). CDR3 length equals 16 residues. V was trimmed by 6 bases and J by 1 base, leaving 18 bases between them. The CDR3 spells CASRELGRGSNTEAFF. CDR3 DNA: TGTGCCAGTAGGGAGCTCGGAAGGGGCTCGAACACTGAAGCTTTCTTT. The variable domain in full, with the rest retrieved from reference TRBV19 and TRBJ1-1, is DGGITQSPKYLFRKEGQNVTLSCEQNLNHDAMYWYRQDPGQGLRLIYYSQIVNDFQKGDIAEGYSVSREKKESFPLTVTSAQKNPTAFYLCASRELGRGSNTEAFFGQGTRLTVV.

This clone was recorded once. The V call is TRBV15, the J call TRBJ1-1; D is uncertain. V lost 3 bases, J lost 0 bases, and 5 bases lay in between. This CDR3 spans 13 amino acids. Germline loops: CDR1 LNHNV, CDR2 YYDKDF (reference sequence). The CDR3 DNA reads as TGTGCCACCAGCAGTAACTTGAACACTGAAGCTTTCTTT. Protein: CATSSNLNTEAFF.

CDR3 residues: CASSFSRTEAFF. CDR3 sequence (DNA): TGTGCCAGCAGTTTCTCTCGCACTGAAGCTTTCTTT. The chain carries TRBV28 and TRBJ1-1, with D unresolved. The V end was cut by 3 bases, the J end by 4 bases, with 6 bases between. This CDR3 has 12 residues. The V gene's germline CDR1 is MDHEN and CDR2 SYDVKM. The complete variable domain, with remaining parts taken from reference TRBV28 and TRBJ1-1, reads DVKVTQSSRYLVKRTGEKVFLECVQDMDHENMFWYRQDPGLGLRLIYFSYDVKMKEKGDIPEGYSVSREKKERFSLILESASTNQTSMYLCASSFSRTEAFFGQGTRLTVV.

The chain joins TRBV19 to TRBJ1-5; 7 bases are a match to TRBD1. V gave up 5 bases and J gave up 6 bases; unmatched junction bases: 13. The CDR3 has 16 residues. Germline V gives CDR1 LNHDA, CDR2 SQIVND (reference sequence). The CDR3 spells CASSLYARTGSQPQHF. The CDR3, as DNA: TGTGCCAGTAGTCTCTACGCGAGGACAGGCTCTCAGCCCCAGCATTTT.

The chain joins TRBV7-9 to TRBJ2-3; the match to TRBD2 covers 7 bases. After removal of 2 bases from V and 3 bases from J, the junction contained 8 bases not matched to a gene. The CDR3 loop spans 16 amino acids. Germline CDR1 SEHNR, CDR2 FQNEAQ (reference sequence). This CDR3 reads CASSLSSSGVTDTQYF. The CDR3 coding sequence is TGTGCCAGCAGCTTATCCTCGAGCGGGGTAACAGATACGCAGTATTTT.

The J gene is TRBJ2-7, the V gene TRBV5-6; 9 bases map to TRBD1. This CDR3 region has 15 residues. Germline CDR1 and CDR2: SGHDT and YYEEEE. Germline trimming cut 4 bases from V and 0 bases from J; bases unmatched to any gene: 5. CDR3 in DNA: TGTGCCAGCAGCCAAACAGGGGGCGGCTCCTACGAGCAGTACGTC. It yields the protein CASSQTGGGSYEQYV.

This clone was found a few times. This sequence joins TRBV5-1 and TRBJ2-7; 10 nucleotides agree with TRBD2. V dropped 1 base and J dropped 4; count of bases not matched to a gene: 2. The CDR3 runs to 14 residues. The germline gives CDR1 SGHRS, CDR2 YFSETQ. Here the CDR3 reads CASSLTSGVYEQYF. CDR3 in DNA: TGCGCCAGCAGCTTGACTAGCGGGGTATACGAGCAGTACTTC.

The chain joins TRBV5-5 to TRBJ2-5; TRBD2 agrees at 12 bases. V was clipped by 3 bases and J by 4 bases; unmatched bases: 10. The CDR3 is 17 amino acids. The germline V gene encodes CDR1 SGHKS and CDR2 YYEKEE (reference sequence). The CDR3 nucleotides are TGTGCCAGCAGCTCGGGACTAGCGGGCCCGTCAGGAGAGACCCAGTACTTC. Protein sequence: CASSSGLAGPSGETQYF. Together with reference TRBV5-5 and TRBJ2-5, the CDR3 gives the full variable domain: DAGVTQSPTHLIKTRGQQVTLRCSPISGHKSVSWYQQVLGQGPQFIFQYYEKEERGRGNFPDRFSARQFPNYSSELNVNALLLGDSALYLCASSSGLAGPSGETQYFGPGTRLLVL.

This clone was detected once. This chain connects TRBV3-1 (or the pseudogene TRBV3-2) to TRBJ2-1; 9 bases map to TRBD2. The germline V gene encodes CDR1 LGHDT and CDR2 YNNKEL (reference sequence). CDR3 size: 14 residues. Trimming cost V 4 bases and J 7 bases; bases outside gene matches: 5. CDR3 nucleotide sequence: TGTGCCAGCAGCCTAGCGGGGGTGGGAAATGAGCAGTTCTTC. Its protein product is CASSLAGVGNEQFF.

The chain is built from TRBV2 and TRBJ1-4; D is unresolved. Germline V CDR1 and CDR2: SNHLY, FYNNEI. This CDR3 has 14 amino acids. V dropped 7 bases and J dropped 5 bases, with 14 bases sitting between them. The CDR3 DNA is TGTGCCAGCAAGATGGGTGAGGTAAATGAAAAACTGTTTTTT. Residues: CASKMGEVNEKLFF.

The rearrangement uses TRBV5-8 and TRBJ1-4, with a possible D match to TRBD1 (5 bases). This CDR3 has 14 residues. V lost 1 base to trimming and J lost 6 bases, with 10 bases between them. The germline CDR1 and CDR2 sequences are SGHTS and YDEGEE. The CDR3 DNA reads TGTGCCAGCAGCTTGCTGGGGCCCGATGAAAAACTGTTTTTT. It codes for CASSLLGPDEKLFF.

This chain uses TRBV11-2 with TRBJ1-2; D might be TRBD1 (5 bases). The CDR3 runs to 13 residues. V shed 7 bases and J shed 8 bases, with 17 bases lying between them. Germline CDR1 is SGHAT and CDR2 is FQNNGV. The CDR3 bases are TGTGCCAGCAAACGCAGGGCTACAGAAGGCTACACCTTC. It codes for CASKRRATEGYTF. Variable domain in full (rest from reference TRBV11-2 and TRBJ1-2): EAGVAQSPRYKIIEKRQSVAFWCNPISGHATLYWYQQILGQGPKLLIQFQNNGVVDDSQLPKDRFSAERLKGVDSTLKIQPAKLEDSAVYLCASKRRATEGYTFGSGTRLTVV.

The rearrangement links TRBV9 to TRBJ2-5, with a possible D match to TRBD1 (5 bases). This CDR3 has 14 residues. V was cut by 2 bases and J by 3 bases, with 11 bases left in between. Per germline, CDR1 SGDLS and CDR2 YYNGEE. The CDR3 coding sequence is TGTGCCAGCAGCGTGAATAGGGGAAAAGAGACCCAGTACTTC. This translates into CASSVNRGKETQYF. Combining the CDR3 with reference TRBV9 and TRBJ2-5 gives the whole variable domain DSGVTQTPKHLITATGQRVTLRCSPRSGDLSVYWYQQSLDQGLQFLIQYYNGEERAKGNILERFSAQQFPDLHSELNLSSLELGDSALYFCASSVNRGKETQYFGPGTRLLVL.